The 10 T cell receptor beta chains reported below all come from one sample, sequenced in a study of cytomegalovirus exposure and HLA in healthy donors. 60 Vbeta and 13 Jbeta primers were used in PCR. Data came from immunoSEQ multiplex PCR; TCRdb stores just in-frame clones and leaves some out. Of around 99,000 clones listed, approximately 80% are singletons. The sample was PBMCs. The source of these receptors is a male donor in good health and CMV-seronegative.

The CDR3 DNA reads TGTGCCAGCAGCCCGACCCATAGGAGAGACACCATATATTTT. Protein product: CASSPTHRRDTIYF. This chain uses TRBV7-9 with TRBJ1-3; D is ambiguous. Trimming pared 5 bases from V and 8 bases from J, leaving 16 bases between. The germline V gene encodes CDR1 SEHNR and CDR2 FQNEAQ (reference sequence). CDR3 length: 14 amino acids. Looking up the rest from reference TRBV7-9 and TRBJ1-3 gives the full variable domain: DTGVSQNPRHKITKRGQNVTFRCDPISEHNRLYWYRQTLGQGPEFLTYFQNEAQLEKSRLLSDRFSAERPKGSFSTLEIQRTEQGDSAMYLCASSPTHRRDTIYFGEGSWLTVV.

This chain connects TRBV9 to TRBJ1-4, with 10 bases matching TRBD1. Germline V gives CDR1 SGDLS, CDR2 YYNGEE. The CDR3 spans 16 residues. The J segment lost 2 bases and the V segment lost 0 bases, leaving 1 base of the junction unmatched. DNA of the CDR3: TGTGCCAGCAGCGTAGGGACAGGGGGGACTAATGAAAAACTGTTTTTT. Amino acids: CASSVGTGGTNEKLFF.

The rearrangement joins TRBV7-9 to TRBJ1-1; no reliable D call. Germline values: CDR1 SEHNR, CDR2 FQNEAQ (reference sequence). The CDR3 covers 15 residues. V dropped 1 base and J dropped 2 bases, with 11 bases sitting between them. DNA for the CDR3: TGTGCCAGCAGCTTAGATGTAGAGTTCAACACTGAAGCTTTCTTT. The encoded protein is CASSLDVEFNTEAFF.

This chain joins TRBV7-2 and TRBJ2-3; D is unclear. This CDR3 is built from 17 residues. Germline V gene sequence: CDR1 SGHTA, CDR2 FQGNSA. V lost 2 bases to trimming and J lost 5 bases, with 20 bases between them. The CDR3: CASSLRNPGRNRDTQYF. CDR3 coding DNA: TGTGCCAGCAGCTTAAGGAATCCAGGCCGGAACAGAGATACGCAGTATTTT. Full variable domain (outside the CDR3, taken from reference TRBV7-2 and TRBJ2-3): GAGVSQSPSNKVTEKGKDVELRCDPISGHTALYWYRQSLGQGLEFLIYFQGNSAPDKSGLPSDRFSAERTGGSVSTLTIQRTQQEDSAVYLCASSLRNPGRNRDTQYFGPGTRLTVL.

The chain uses TRBV7-9 and TRBJ2-7; D perhaps matches TRBD1 (6 bases). Between the trimmed V and J ends, which lost 5 bases and 1 base, there was a span of 18 bases. Germline CDR1 and CDR2: SEHNR and FQNEAQ (reference sequence). The CDR3 is made up of 16 amino acids. CDR3 nucleotides: TGTGCCAGCAGCGGACACACGGTGGGGGCTTCCTACGAGCAGTACTTC. Protein product: CASSGHTVGASYEQYF.

The rearrangement links TRBV27 to TRBJ1-1; D unresolved. Germline V gene lookup returns CDR1 MNHEY and CDR2 SMNVEV (reference sequence). With 2 bases removed from V and 0 bases from J, the gap between germline ends came to 10 bases. The CDR3 loop spans 15 amino acids. CDR3 sequence reads: CASSLVSSMNTEAFF. CDR3 nucleotides: TGTGCCAGCAGTTTAGTCTCTTCTATGAACACTGAAGCTTTCTTT.

This clone was counted once. The conserved closing phenylalanine or tryptophan is absent in this CDR3, likely reflecting a read error. This rearrangement joins TRBV28 to TRBJ1-5; TRBD1 might be the D (6 bases). V lost 2 bases to trimming and J lost 1 base, with 9 bases between them. Germline CDR1 MDHEN, CDR2 SYDVKM. This CDR3 spans 15 amino acids. DNA of the CDR3: TGTGCCAGCAGTTTAGAAACAGGGAGCAATCAGCCCCAGCATCTT. Its protein product is CASSLETGSNQPQHL.

This clone was recorded only once. The chain has TRBV29-1 and TRBJ2-1, with TRBD2 identical over 9 bases. CDR3 length: 17 amino acids. Trimming at V came to 4 bases and at J to 0 bases, leaving 10 bases not matched to a gene. Germline V lookup: CDR1 SQVTM, CDR2 ANQGSEA. The CDR3 protein is CSVVGLAGKSSYNEQFF. DNA of the CDR3: TGCAGCGTTGTAGGCCTAGCGGGAAAGAGCTCCTACAATGAGCAGTTCTTC.

The genes are TRBV2 and TRBJ2-5; 8 bases match TRBD2. Germline assignment: CDR1 SNHLY and CDR2 FYNNEI. This CDR3 comprises 11 residues. Losses at the gene ends were 11 bases for V and 5 bases for J; bases not matched to a gene: 4. The CDR3, as DNA: TGTGCCGCGGGGGGTCGGGAGACCCAGTACTTC. It codes for CAAGGRETQYF. Drawing the rest from reference TRBV2 and TRBJ2-5, the complete variable domain is EPEVTQTPSHQVTQMGQEVILRCVPISNHLYFYWYRQILGQKVEFLVSFYNNEISEKSEIFDDQFSVERPDGSNFTLKIRSTKLEDSAMYFCAAGGRETQYFGPGTRLLVL.

J is TRBJ2-3 and V is TRBV23-1, with a weak D call TRBD2 (6 bases). TRBV23-1 is reported as an ORF; its role is uncertain. The CDR3 is 18 amino acids. The V and J ends lost 2 bases and 0 bases respectively, with 18 bases between them. The CDR3 reads CASSQRRLGLASTDTQYF. The CDR3 DNA reads as TGCGCCAGCAGTCAACGTCGACTAGGATTGGCTAGCACAGATACGCAGTATTTT.